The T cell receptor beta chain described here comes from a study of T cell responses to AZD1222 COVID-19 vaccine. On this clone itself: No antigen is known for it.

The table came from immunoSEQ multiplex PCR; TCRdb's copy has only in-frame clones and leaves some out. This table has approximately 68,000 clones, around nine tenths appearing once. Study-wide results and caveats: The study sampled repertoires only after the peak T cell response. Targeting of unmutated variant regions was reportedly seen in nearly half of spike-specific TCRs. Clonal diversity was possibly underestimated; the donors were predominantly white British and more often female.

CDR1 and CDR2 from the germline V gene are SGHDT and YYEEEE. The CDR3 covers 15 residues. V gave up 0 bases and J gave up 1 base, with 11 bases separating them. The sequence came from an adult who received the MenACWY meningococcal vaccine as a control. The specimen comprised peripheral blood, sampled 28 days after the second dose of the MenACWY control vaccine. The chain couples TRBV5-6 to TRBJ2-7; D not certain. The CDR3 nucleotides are TGTGCCAGCAGCTTGGATTTTCGGAGTTCCTACGAGCAGTACTTC. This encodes CASSLDFRSSYEQYF.